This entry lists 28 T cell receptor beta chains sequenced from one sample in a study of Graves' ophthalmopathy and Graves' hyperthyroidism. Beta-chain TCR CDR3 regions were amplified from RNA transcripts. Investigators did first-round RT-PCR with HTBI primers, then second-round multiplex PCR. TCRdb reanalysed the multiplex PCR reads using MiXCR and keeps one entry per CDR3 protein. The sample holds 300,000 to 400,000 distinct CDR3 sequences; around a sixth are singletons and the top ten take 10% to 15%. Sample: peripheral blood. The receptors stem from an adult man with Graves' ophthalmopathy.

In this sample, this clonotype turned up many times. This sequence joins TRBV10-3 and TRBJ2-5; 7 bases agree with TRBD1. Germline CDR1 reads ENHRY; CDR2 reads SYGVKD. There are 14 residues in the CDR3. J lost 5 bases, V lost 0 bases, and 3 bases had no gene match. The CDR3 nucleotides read TGTGCCATCAGTGAGTCCCAAGGGGGCGAGACCCAGTACTTC. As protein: CAISESQGGETQYF.

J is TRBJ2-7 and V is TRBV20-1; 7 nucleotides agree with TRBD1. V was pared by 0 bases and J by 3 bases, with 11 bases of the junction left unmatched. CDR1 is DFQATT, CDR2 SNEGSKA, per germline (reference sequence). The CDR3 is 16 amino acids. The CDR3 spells CSARDQRGGAIYEQYF. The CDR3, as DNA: TGCAGTGCTAGAGATCAAAGAGGGGGCGCCATCTACGAGCAGTACTTC.

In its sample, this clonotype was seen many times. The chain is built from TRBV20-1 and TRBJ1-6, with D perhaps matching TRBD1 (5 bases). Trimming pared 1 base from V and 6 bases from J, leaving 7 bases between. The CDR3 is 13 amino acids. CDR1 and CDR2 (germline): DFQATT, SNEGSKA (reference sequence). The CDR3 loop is CSARGRANSPLHF. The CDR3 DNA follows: TGCAGTGCTAGAGGCAGGGCTAATTCACCCCTCCACTTT.

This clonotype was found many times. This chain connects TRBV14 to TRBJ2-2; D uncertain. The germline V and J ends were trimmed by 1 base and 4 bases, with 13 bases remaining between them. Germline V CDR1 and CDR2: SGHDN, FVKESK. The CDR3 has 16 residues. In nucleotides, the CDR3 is TGTGCCAGCAGCCAAGCCTACCCCGGACGCACCGGGGAGCTGTTTTTT. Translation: CASSQAYPGRTGELFF. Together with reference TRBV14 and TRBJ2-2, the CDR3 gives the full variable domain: EAGVTQFPSHSVIEKGQTVTLRCDPISGHDNLYWYRRVMGKEIKFLLHFVKESKQDESGMPNNRFLAERTGGTYSTLKVQPAELEDSGVYFCASSQAYPGRTGELFFGEGSRLTVL.

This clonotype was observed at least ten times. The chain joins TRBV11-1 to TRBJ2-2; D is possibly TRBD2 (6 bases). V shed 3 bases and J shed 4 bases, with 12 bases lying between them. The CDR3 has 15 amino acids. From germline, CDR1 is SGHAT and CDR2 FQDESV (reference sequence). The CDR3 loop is CASSFAGRGTGELFF. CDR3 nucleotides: TGTGCCAGCAGCTTCGCGGGAAGGGGCACCGGGGAGCTGTTTTTT.

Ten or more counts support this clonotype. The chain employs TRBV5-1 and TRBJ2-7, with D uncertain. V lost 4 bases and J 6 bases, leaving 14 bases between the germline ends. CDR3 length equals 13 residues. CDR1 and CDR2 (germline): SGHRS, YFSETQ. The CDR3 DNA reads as TGCGCCAGCAGCGACCTTACCTCGGCCGAGCAGTACTTC. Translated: CASSDLTSAEQYF.

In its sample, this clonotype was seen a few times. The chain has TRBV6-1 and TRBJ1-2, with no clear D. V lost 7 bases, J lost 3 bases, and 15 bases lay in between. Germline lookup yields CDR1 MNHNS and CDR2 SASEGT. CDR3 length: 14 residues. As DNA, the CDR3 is TGTGCCAGCACTAGAGGGTTGGGCGACTATGGCTACACCTTC. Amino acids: CASTRGLGDYGYTF.

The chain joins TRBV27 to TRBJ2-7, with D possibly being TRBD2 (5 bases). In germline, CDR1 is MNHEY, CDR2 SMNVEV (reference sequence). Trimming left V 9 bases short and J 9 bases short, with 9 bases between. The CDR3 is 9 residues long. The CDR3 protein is CARVRGQYF. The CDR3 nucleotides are TGTGCCAGGGTTCGGGGGCAGTACTTC.

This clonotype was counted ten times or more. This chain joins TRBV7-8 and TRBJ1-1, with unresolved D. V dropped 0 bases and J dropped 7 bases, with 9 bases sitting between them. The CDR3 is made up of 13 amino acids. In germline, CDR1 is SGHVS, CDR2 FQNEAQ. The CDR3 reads CASSLAGKVEAFF. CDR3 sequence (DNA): TGTGCCAGCAGCTTAGCGGGAAAAGTTGAAGCTTTCTTT.

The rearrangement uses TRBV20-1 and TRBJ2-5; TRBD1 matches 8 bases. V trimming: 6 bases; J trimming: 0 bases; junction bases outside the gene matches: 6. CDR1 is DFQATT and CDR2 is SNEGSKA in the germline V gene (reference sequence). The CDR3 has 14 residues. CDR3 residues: CSASGTGNQETQYF. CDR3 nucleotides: TGCAGTGCATCCGGGACAGGCAACCAAGAGACCCAGTACTTC.

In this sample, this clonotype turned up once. CDR3 coding DNA: TGCAGTGCTAGTTACAGGGGCGGCGGGACTGAAGCTTTCTTT. Encoded protein: CSASYRGGGTEAFF. This chain connects TRBV20-1 to TRBJ1-1; 7 nucleotides match TRBD1. This CDR3 has 14 residues. CDR1 and CDR2 from the germline V gene are DFQATT and SNEGSKA (reference sequence). V lost 3 bases to trimming and J lost 5 bases; unmatched junction nucleotides: 9.

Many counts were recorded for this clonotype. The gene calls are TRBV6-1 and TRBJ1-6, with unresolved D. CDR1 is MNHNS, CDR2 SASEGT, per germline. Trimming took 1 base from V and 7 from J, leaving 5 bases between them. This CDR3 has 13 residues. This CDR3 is CASSEVINSPLHF. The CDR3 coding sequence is TGTGCCAGCAGTGAAGTAATCAATTCACCCCTCCACTTT.

The CDR3 coding sequence is TGTGCCAGCACCCAATTCGACGGGCAGTCCCCCCTCCACTTT. The encoded protein is CASTQFDGQSPLHF. This chain joins TRBV27 and TRBJ1-6, with D unresolved. Germline values: CDR1 MNHEY, CDR2 SMNVEV (reference sequence). Deletions cut 7 bases from V and 13 bases from J, with 20 bases between. The CDR3 is 14 residues long.

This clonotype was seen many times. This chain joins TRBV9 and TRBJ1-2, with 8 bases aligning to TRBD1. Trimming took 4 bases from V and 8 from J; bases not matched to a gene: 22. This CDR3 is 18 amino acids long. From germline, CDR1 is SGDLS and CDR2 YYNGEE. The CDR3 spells CASSFRGSVAGGINGYTF. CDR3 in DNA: TGTGCCAGCAGCTTCAGGGGTTCGGTCGCAGGGGGCATCAACGGCTACACCTTC.

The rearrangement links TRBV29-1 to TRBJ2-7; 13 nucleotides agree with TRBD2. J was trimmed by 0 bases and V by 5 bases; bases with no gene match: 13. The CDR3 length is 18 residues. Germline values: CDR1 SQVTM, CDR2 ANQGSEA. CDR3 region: CSVSSPGLAGISSYEQYF. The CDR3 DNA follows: TGCAGCGTTTCCTCTCCGGGACTAGCGGGAATTAGCTCCTACGAGCAGTACTTC.

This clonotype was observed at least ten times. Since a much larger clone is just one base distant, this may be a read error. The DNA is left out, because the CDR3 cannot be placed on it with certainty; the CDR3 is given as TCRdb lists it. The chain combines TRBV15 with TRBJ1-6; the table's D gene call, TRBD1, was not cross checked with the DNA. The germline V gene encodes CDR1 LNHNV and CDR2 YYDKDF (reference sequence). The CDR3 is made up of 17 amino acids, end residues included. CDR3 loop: CATSRNLVGAGNSPFHF.

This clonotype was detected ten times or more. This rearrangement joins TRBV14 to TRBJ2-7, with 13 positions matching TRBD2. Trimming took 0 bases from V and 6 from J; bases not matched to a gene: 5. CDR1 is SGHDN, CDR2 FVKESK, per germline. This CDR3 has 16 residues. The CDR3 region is CASSQDLGLAGSEQYF. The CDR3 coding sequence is TGTGCCAGCAGCCAAGATCTGGGACTAGCGGGGTCCGAGCAGTACTTC. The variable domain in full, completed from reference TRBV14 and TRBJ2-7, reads EAGVTQFPSHSVIEKGQTVTLRCDPISGHDNLYWYRRVMGKEIKFLLHFVKESKQDESGMPNNRFLAERTGGTYSTLKVQPAELEDSGVYFCASSQDLGLAGSEQYFGPGTRLTVT.

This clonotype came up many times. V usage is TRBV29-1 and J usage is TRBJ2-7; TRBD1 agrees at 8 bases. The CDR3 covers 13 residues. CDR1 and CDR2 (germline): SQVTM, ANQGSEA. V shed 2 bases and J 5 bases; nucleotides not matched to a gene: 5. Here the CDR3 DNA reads TGCAGCGTTGAACATCAACAGGGGGACGAGCAGTACTTC. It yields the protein CSVEHQQGDEQYF.

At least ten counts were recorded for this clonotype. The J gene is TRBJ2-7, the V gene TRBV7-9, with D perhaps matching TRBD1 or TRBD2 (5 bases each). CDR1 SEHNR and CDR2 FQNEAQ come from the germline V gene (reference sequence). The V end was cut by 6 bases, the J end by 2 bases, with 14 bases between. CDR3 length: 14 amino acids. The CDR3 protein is CASSPRDGAYEQYF. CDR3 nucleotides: TGTGCCAGCAGTCCTCGGGACGGAGCCTACGAGCAGTACTTC.

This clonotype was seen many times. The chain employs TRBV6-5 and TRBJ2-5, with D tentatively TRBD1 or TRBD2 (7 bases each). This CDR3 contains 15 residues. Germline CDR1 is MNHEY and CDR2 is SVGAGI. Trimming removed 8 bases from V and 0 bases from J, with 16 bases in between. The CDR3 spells CASLRGGGYQETQYF. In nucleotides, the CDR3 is TGTGCCAGCCTCAGGGGGGGGGGTTACCAAGAGACCCAGTACTTC.

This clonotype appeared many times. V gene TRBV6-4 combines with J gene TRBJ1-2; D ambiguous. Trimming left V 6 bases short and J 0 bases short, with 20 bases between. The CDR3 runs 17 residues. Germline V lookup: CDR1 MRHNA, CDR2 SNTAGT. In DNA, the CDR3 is TGTGCCAGCAGCACTATGTACGGGATCCAAGCTAACTATGGCTACACCTTC. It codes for CASSTMYGIQANYGYTF.

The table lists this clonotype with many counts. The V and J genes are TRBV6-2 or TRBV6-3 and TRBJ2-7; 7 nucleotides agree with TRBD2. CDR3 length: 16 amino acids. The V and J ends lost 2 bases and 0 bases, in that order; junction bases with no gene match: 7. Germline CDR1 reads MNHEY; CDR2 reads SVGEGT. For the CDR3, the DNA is TGTGCCAGCAGTTACCGGTTCCAGCGGGGCTCCTACGAGCAGTACTTC. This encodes CASSYRFQRGSYEQYF.

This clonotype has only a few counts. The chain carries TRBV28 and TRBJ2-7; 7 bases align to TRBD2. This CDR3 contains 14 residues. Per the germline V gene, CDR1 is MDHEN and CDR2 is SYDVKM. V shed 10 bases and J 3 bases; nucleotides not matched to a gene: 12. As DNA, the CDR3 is TGTGCCACCGAGCACGGATCGGGGGGCTACGAGCAGTACTTC. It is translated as CATEHGSGGYEQYF.

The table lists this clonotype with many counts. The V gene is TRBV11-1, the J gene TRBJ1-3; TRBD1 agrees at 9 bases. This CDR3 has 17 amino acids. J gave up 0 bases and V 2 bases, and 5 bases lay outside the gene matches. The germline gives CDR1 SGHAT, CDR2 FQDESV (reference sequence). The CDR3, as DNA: TGTGCCAGCAGCTTACGTGGGACAGGGAACTCTGGAAACACCATATATTTT. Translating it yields CASSLRGTGNSGNTIYF.

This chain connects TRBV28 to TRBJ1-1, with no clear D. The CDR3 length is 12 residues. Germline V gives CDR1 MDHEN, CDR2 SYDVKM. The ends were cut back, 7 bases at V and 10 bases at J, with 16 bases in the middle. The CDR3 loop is CASTSPLVGAFF. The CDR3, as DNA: TGTGCCAGCACCTCCCCGCTGGTCGGAGCTTTCTTT. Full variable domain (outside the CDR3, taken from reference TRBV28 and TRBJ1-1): DVKVTQSSRYLVKRTGEKVFLECVQDMDHENMFWYRQDPGLGLRLIYFSYDVKMKEKGDIPEGYSVSREKKERFSLILESASTNQTSMYLCASTSPLVGAFFGQGTRLTVV.

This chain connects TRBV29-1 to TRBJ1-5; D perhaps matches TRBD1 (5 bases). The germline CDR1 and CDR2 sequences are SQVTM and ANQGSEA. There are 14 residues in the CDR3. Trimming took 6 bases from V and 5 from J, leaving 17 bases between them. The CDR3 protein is CSVLTEALDQPQHF. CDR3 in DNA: TGCAGCGTGCTGACAGAGGCCCTTGATCAGCCCCAGCATTTT.

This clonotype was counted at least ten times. CDR3 amino acids: CASSLDRGTYSNQPQHF. DNA of the CDR3: TGTGCCAGCAGTTTAGACAGGGGGACTTATAGCAATCAGCCCCAGCATTTT. The gene calls are TRBV28 and TRBJ1-5, with TRBD1 matching over 9 bases. From germline, CDR1 is MDHEN and CDR2 SYDVKM. The J segment lost 0 bases and the V segment lost 2 bases, leaving 5 bases of the junction unmatched. CDR3 length equals 17 residues.

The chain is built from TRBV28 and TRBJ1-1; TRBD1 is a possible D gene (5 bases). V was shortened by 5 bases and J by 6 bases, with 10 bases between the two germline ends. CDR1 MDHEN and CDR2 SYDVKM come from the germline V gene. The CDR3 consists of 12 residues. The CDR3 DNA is TGTGCCAGCAGTCCCGGACAATCTGAAGCTTTCTTT. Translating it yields CASSPGQSEAFF.